The subject of this entry is one TCR beta chain. Its antigen is undetermined. At one end the junction does not follow the germline gene, possibly because of a read error. The source of the sample is a study of blood T cells in healthy people across ages. Points from the study as a whole: With naive T cell percentage, TCR beta diversity showed a strong correlation.

Total RNA extraction produced at least 5.5 micrograms (per sample) for the study. The germline V gene encodes CDR1 SGHRS and CDR2 YFSETQ. CDR3 length: 14 amino acids. Through a sample-barcoded 5' primer and a J-beta primer mix, a second PCR was run for roughly 7 to 11 cycles. Each cDNA molecule was tagged by a template-switch adaptor with 12 random nucleotides. Every individual sample yielded 2.5 million or more paired-end reads (each containing CDR3). TCRdb processed the 5' RACE reads anew with MiXCR; each CDR3 protein has one entry. The sample has roughly 680,000 distinct CDR3 sequences; approximately 49% are singletons.

The receptor was derived from an older woman in good health. The J gene is TRBJ2-3, the V gene TRBV5-1; TRBD1 agrees at 9 bases. Sequencing was performed on blood. The CDR3 bases are TGCACCAGCAGCGGACAGGGGTGGACAGATACGCAGTATTTT. It codes for CTSSGQGWTDTQYF.